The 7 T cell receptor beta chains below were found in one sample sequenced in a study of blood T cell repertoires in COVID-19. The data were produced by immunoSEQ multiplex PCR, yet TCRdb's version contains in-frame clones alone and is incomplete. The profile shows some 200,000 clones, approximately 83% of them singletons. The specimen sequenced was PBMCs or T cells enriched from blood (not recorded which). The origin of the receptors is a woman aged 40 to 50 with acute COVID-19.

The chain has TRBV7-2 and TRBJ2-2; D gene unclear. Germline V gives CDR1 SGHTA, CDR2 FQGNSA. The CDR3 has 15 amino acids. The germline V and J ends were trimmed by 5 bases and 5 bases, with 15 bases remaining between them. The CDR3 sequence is CASSPVGVRTGELFF. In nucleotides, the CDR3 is TGTGCCAGCAGCCCCGTCGGAGTTAGAACCGGGGAGCTGTTTTTT. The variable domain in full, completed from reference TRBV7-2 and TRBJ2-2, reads GAGVSQSPSNKVTEKGKDVELRCDPISGHTALYWYRQSLGQGLEFLIYFQGNSAPDKSGLPSDRFSAERTGGSVSTLTIQRTQQEDSAVYLCASSPVGVRTGELFFGEGSRLTVL.

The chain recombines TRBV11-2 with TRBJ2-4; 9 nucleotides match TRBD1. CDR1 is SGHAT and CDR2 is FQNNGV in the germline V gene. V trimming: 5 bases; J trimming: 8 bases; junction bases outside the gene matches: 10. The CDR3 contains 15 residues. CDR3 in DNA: TGTGCCAGCAGCCGCCCGGGACAGGGTGCAGACATTCAGTACTTC. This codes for CASSRPGQGADIQYF.

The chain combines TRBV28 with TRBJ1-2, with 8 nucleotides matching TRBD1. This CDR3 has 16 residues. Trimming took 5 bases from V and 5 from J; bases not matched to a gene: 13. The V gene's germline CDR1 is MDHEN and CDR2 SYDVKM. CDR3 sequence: CASSEKSGGRSYGYTF. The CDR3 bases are TGTGCCAGCAGTGAAAAATCAGGGGGCCGGTCGTATGGCTACACCTTC.

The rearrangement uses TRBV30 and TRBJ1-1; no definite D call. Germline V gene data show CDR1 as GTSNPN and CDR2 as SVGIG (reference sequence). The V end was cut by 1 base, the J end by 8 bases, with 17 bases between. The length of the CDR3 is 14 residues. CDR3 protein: CAWSGFLPGNEAFF. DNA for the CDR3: TGTGCCTGGAGTGGGTTCCTTCCGGGAAACGAAGCTTTCTTT.

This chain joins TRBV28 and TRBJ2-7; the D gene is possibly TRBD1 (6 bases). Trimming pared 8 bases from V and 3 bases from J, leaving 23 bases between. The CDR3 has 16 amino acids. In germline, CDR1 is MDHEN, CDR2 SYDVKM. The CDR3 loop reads CASHTPHQGIDYEQYF. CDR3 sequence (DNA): TGTGCCAGCCATACCCCACATCAGGGGATCGACTACGAGCAGTACTTC.

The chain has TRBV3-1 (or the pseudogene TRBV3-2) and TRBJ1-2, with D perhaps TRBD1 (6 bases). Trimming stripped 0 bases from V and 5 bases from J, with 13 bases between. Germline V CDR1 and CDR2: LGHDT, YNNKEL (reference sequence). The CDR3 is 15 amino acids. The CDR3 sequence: CASSQDSQGRYGYTF. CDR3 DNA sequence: TGTGCCAGCAGCCAAGACAGCCAGGGGCGATATGGCTACACCTTC.

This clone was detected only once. CDR3 residues: CSANSNEKLFF. CDR3 coding DNA: TGCAGTGCTAACAGCAATGAAAAACTGTTTTTT. The chain carries TRBV20-1 and TRBJ1-4; D is undetermined. The CDR3 sequence is 11 residues long. Germline lookup yields CDR1 DFQATT and CDR2 SNEGSKA (reference sequence). The V gene lost 4 bases and the J gene lost 5 bases, with 5 bases spanning the gap.